These 28 T cell receptor beta chains originate from one sample sequenced in a study of cytomegalovirus exposure and HLA in healthy donors. Both 60 Vbeta primers and 13 Jbeta primers went into the PCR. The method was immunoSEQ multiplex PCR; TCRdb's version includes in-frame clones alone and lacks a portion of them. Counted here are roughly 190,000 clones, 70% to 80% occurring once; the ten biggest clones make up 13% to 15%. Sequenced material: PBMCs. These TCRs come from a woman aged 25 to 39 in good health and CMV-seropositive.

V is TRBV6-1 and J is TRBJ2-7, with 10 bases that match TRBD1. With 2 bases clipped from V and 5 bases from J, the junction kept 3 bases outside the gene matches. The length of the CDR3 is 14 residues. Germline CDR1 MNHNS, CDR2 SASEGT. CDR3 DNA sequence: TGTGCCAGCAGTGAATGGGGGACAGGGGACGAGCAGTACTTC. Translating it yields CASSEWGTGDEQYF.

This rearrangement joins TRBV30 to TRBJ2-3, with a possible D match to TRBD2 (6 bases). Trimming removed 3 bases at V and 2 bases at J, with 15 bases between. The V gene's germline CDR1 is GTSNPN and CDR2 SVGIG (reference sequence). The CDR3 loop spans 15 amino acids. CDR3 coding DNA: TGTGCCTGGAGCCCTTTGGGGGGACTCACAGATACGCAGTATTTT. The encoded protein is CAWSPLGGLTDTQYF.

The J gene is TRBJ2-7, the V gene TRBV28; D may be TRBD2 (5 bases). This CDR3 is built from 13 residues. Germline CDR1 MDHEN, CDR2 SYDVKM. The V end lost 6 bases, the J end lost 1 base, and 10 bases lay between the germline ends. In DNA, the CDR3 is TGTGCCAGCAGCCTCCGGGAATCCTACGAGCAGTACTTC. This translates into CASSLRESYEQYF.

This chain joins TRBV30 and TRBJ2-7; D uncertain. From germline, CDR1 is GTSNPN and CDR2 SVGIG (reference sequence). V dropped 4 bases and J dropped 6 bases, with 16 bases sitting between them. The CDR3 has 13 amino acids. The CDR3 reads CAWNTLSGSEQYF. CDR3 nucleotide sequence: TGTGCCTGGAACACACTTTCGGGTTCCGAGCAGTACTTC.

This clone was seen only once. V is TRBV4-1 and J is TRBJ2-7; possibly TRBD2 for D (8 bases). The CDR3 runs 17 residues. Trimming removed 4 bases at V and 1 base at J, with 20 bases between. Germline loops: CDR1 MGHRA, CDR2 YSYEKL. CDR3 coding DNA: TGCGCCAGCAGCCGAAACGCGGGGGGACAGCAATCCTACGAGCAGTACTTC. Translation: CASSRNAGGQQSYEQYF.

The CDR3 coding sequence is TGCGCCAGCAGCGACAGGGGTCAACTAGCCAAAAACATTCAGTACTTC. It specifies CASSDRGQLAKNIQYF. The gene calls are TRBV4-1 and TRBJ2-4; 8 bases match TRBD1. V shed 5 bases and J 0 bases; nucleotides not matched to a gene: 6. Germline V gene sequence: CDR1 MGHRA, CDR2 YSYEKL. This CDR3 has 16 amino acids.

This clone was recorded only once. The chain links TRBV28 to TRBJ2-7, with 8 nucleotides matching TRBD2. V lost 10 bases to trimming and J lost 3 bases; unmatched junction nucleotides: 5. The germline V gene has CDR1 MDHEN and CDR2 SYDVKM. This CDR3 spans 12 amino acids. The CDR3 nucleotides are TGTGCCATTTCCGGGACTAGCTACGAGCAGTACTTC. This sequence encodes CAISGTSYEQYF.

The chain recombines TRBV7-9 with TRBJ2-7, with 7 bases lining up with TRBD2. V gave up 8 bases and J gave up 3 bases; unmatched junction bases: 7. Germline V gene data show CDR1 as SEHNR and CDR2 as FQNEAQ (reference sequence). The CDR3 is 13 amino acids. CDR3 sequence reads: CASGEGVSYEQYF. The CDR3 DNA is TGTGCCAGCGGGGAGGGAGTAAGCTACGAGCAGTACTTC.

The rearrangement uses TRBV2 and TRBJ2-4, with D perhaps matching TRBD1 (5 bases). V lost 2 bases and J lost 3, with 8 bases in between. The CDR3 consists of 14 residues. The V gene's germline CDR1 is SNHLY and CDR2 FYNNEI. CDR3 loop: CASSERQGKNIQYF. The CDR3, as DNA: TGTGCCAGCAGTGAACGGCAGGGCAAAAACATTCAGTACTTC.

The rearrangement joins TRBV5-1 to TRBJ2-7; 11 bases map to TRBD1. J gave up 11 bases and V 3 bases, and 10 bases lay outside the gene matches. The CDR3 spans 14 residues. Germline assignment: CDR1 SGHRS and CDR2 YFSETQ. Written as DNA, the CDR3 is TGCGCCAGCAGCTCACCGGGACAGGGGGGGCGAGAGTACTTC. Amino acids: CASSSPGQGGREYF.

This clone was detected a few times. V is TRBV2 and J is TRBJ2-7, with TRBD2 matching 7 bases. The CDR3 is 13 residues long. Per germline, CDR1 SNHLY and CDR2 FYNNEI. V was clipped by 4 bases and J by 4 bases; unmatched bases: 4. The CDR3 DNA sequence: TGTGCCAGCAGTGGAGGCGGGGGATACGAGCAGTACTTC. It yields the protein CASSGGGGYEQYF.

The chain combines TRBV19 with TRBJ2-1; D might be TRBD2 (6 bases). V was shortened by 3 bases and J by 5 bases, with 17 bases between the two germline ends. The CDR3 totals 16 residues. CDR1 LNHDA and CDR2 SQIVND come from the germline V gene (reference sequence). The CDR3 sequence: CASSIRDFTRDNEQFF. CDR3 sequence (DNA): TGTGCCAGTAGTATCCGGGACTTCACGAGGGACAATGAGCAGTTCTTC.

The chain is built from TRBV20-1 and TRBJ2-2; no reliable D call. The CDR3 spans 11 residues. Germline CDR1 reads DFQATT; CDR2 reads SNEGSKA (reference sequence). V lost 6 bases and J 7 bases, leaving 9 bases between the germline ends. CDR3 nucleotides: TGCAGTGCGGAGAAAAGCGGGGAGCTGTTTTTT. This encodes CSAEKSGELFF.

CDR3 amino acids: CASSELRQYYGYTF. The CDR3 region has the DNA TGTGCCAGCAGTGAACTAAGACAGTACTATGGCTACACCTTC. The chain couples TRBV6-1 to TRBJ1-2; D is possibly TRBD1 (5 bases). V shed 2 bases and J shed 3 bases, with 10 bases lying between them. This CDR3 is 14 amino acids long. Looked up from germline, CDR1 is MNHNS and CDR2 is SASEGT.

The rearrangement links TRBV2 to TRBJ1-6, with 8 bases aligning to TRBD1. With 4 bases clipped from V and 0 bases from J, the junction kept 11 bases outside the gene matches. Germline V gene lookup returns CDR1 SNHLY and CDR2 FYNNEI. This CDR3 is built from 19 residues. In DNA form, the CDR3 reads TGTGCCAGCAGTGGACGGACAGGGCCATTTATCTCCTATAATTCACCCCTCCACTTT. It is translated as CASSGRTGPFISYNSPLHF.

This clone was found a few times. The CDR3 bases are TGTGCCAGCAGTTACACCCCGGGACTAGCCTACGAGCAGTACTTC. The encoded protein is CASSYTPGLAYEQYF. The V call is TRBV6-5, the J call TRBJ2-7; 8 nucleotides match TRBD2. Germline V CDR1 and CDR2: MNHEY, SVGAGI. V gave up 2 bases and J gave up 2 bases; unmatched junction bases: 5. CDR3 length: 15 amino acids.

This chain joins TRBV29-1 and TRBJ2-1; the match to TRBD1 covers 10 bases. The CDR3 extends over 14 amino acids. CDR1 and CDR2 from the germline V gene are SQVTM and ANQGSEA. V dropped 4 bases and J dropped 5; count of bases not matched to a gene: 5. The CDR3 nucleotides read TGCAGCGTTGTAAAGGGACAGGGGCACAATGAGCAGTTCTTC. It codes for CSVVKGQGHNEQFF.

The chain couples TRBV6-1 to TRBJ2-5; no clear D. Trimming removed 3 bases at V and 0 bases at J, with 5 bases between. CDR3 length: 13 residues. Germline CDR1 is MNHNS and CDR2 is SASEGT. CDR3 DNA: TGTGCCAGCAGTGATCCGTACCAAGAGACCCAGTACTTC. Translated: CASSDPYQETQYF.

The V gene is TRBV6-5, the J gene TRBJ2-7; D ambiguous. Germline CDR1 is MNHEY and CDR2 is SVGAGI. This CDR3 comprises 13 residues. V shed 0 bases and J shed 6 bases, with 9 bases lying between them. Here the CDR3 DNA reads TGTGCCAGCAGTTACTCAACCTTGGCCGAGCAGTACTTC. This translates into CASSYSTLAEQYF.

The chain is built from TRBV9 and TRBJ2-1, with 8 bases lining up with TRBD1. Germline assignment: CDR1 SGDLS and CDR2 YYNGEE. J was trimmed by 5 bases and V by 4 bases; bases with no gene match: 5. The CDR3 is made up of 14 amino acids. In DNA form, the CDR3 reads TGTGCCAGCAGCCAATGGGACAGGAACAATGAGCAGTTCTTC. Translating gives CASSQWDRNNEQFF.

Points on this clone: This sample includes further DNA sequences coding for the same CDR3. The chain couples TRBV2 to TRBJ1-1; the D gene is possibly TRBD1 (5 bases). The V gene's germline CDR1 is SNHLY and CDR2 FYNNEI. This CDR3 has 11 residues. Trimming took off 4 bases at V and 11 bases at J, with 11 bases between the two ends. The CDR3 DNA follows: TGTGCCAGCAGTGGGGGACTCAATGCTTTCTTT. This encodes CASSGGLNAFF.

This CDR3 is CASSLYLAVQETQYF. CDR3 bases: TGTGCCAGCAGCTTATACCTGGCCGTACAAGAGACCCAGTACTTC. The V call is TRBV11-2, the J call TRBJ2-5; no firm D call. CDR1 is SGHAT, CDR2 FQNNGV, per germline. The CDR3 runs to 15 residues. V was shortened by 2 bases and J by 2 bases, with 12 bases between the two germline ends.

The chain uses TRBV5-1 and TRBJ2-1, with TRBD2 as a possible D gene (5 bases). V lost 3 bases to trimming and J lost 7 bases, with 14 bases between them. CDR1 and CDR2 from the germline V gene are SGHRS and YFSETQ. This CDR3 comprises 14 residues. The CDR3 reads CASSSTHPGNEQFF. DNA for the CDR3: TGCGCCAGCAGCTCGACACATCCGGGGAATGAGCAGTTCTTC.

The chain's CDR3 is CASSPWGGASSGANVLTF. Here the CDR3 DNA reads TGTGCCAGCAGTCCCTGGGGGGGGGCTTCCTCTGGGGCCAACGTCCTGACTTTC. The gene calls are TRBV6-4 and TRBJ2-6, with D possibly being TRBD2 (7 bases). Germline V gene sequence: CDR1 MRHNA, CDR2 SNTAGT. Trimming pared 5 bases from V and 0 bases from J, leaving 17 bases between. The CDR3 length is 18 residues.

Written as DNA, the CDR3 is TGTGCCAGTAGTATATGGGACAGAGGCTCTGGGGCCAACGTCCTGACTTTC. Translated, it gives CASSIWDRGSGANVLTF. J is TRBJ2-6 and V is TRBV19; 7 bases are a match to TRBD1. This CDR3 is 17 amino acids long. V was clipped by 2 bases and J by 0 bases; unmatched bases: 4. Germline assignment: CDR1 LNHDA and CDR2 SQIVND (reference sequence).

CDR3 coding DNA: TGTGCCAGCAGCGAAGAGGTCTTGGGCACTGAAGCTTTCTTT. Amino acids: CASSEEVLGTEAFF. The chain is built from TRBV7-9 and TRBJ1-1; D is unresolved. V was trimmed by 5 bases and J by 4 bases, leaving 14 bases between them. The CDR3 is 14 amino acids. The germline CDR1 and CDR2 sequences are SEHNR and FQNEAQ (reference sequence).

This chain's CDR3 is CASSLTGSREETQYF. In DNA form, the CDR3 reads TGTGCCAGCAGCTTAACAGGTAGTCGGGAAGAGACCCAGTACTTC. The chain is built from TRBV7-3 and TRBJ2-5; D gene uncertain. This CDR3 has 15 residues. The germline gives CDR1 SGHTA, CDR2 FQGTGA. V was shortened by 0 bases and J by 3 bases, with 11 bases between the two germline ends.

The V gene is TRBV28, the J gene TRBJ1-6, with a possible D match to TRBD1 (6 bases). The CDR3 is made up of 19 amino acids. Germline V gives CDR1 MDHEN, CDR2 SYDVKM. V shed 4 bases and J shed 1 base, with 20 bases lying between them. The CDR3 bases are TGTGCCAGCAGTTCCAGCCAGCACAGGGAAAGTTCCTATAATTCACCCCTCCACTTT. Its protein is CASSSSQHRESSYNSPLHF.